Below are 14 T cell receptor beta chains sequenced from a single sample in a study of blood T cell repertoires in COVID-19. Sequencing was performed with immunoSEQ multiplex PCR; in TCRdb, only in-frame clones are kept and a portion is missing. The data contain about 230,000 clones, about nine tenths of them singletons. Sequencing was performed on PBMCs or T cells enriched from blood (not recorded which). The receptors shown here come from a woman aged 25 to 39 with acute COVID-19.

This chain connects TRBV5-1 to TRBJ1-2; D is possibly TRBD1 (6 bases). The ends were cut back, 7 bases at V and 3 bases at J, with 22 bases in the middle. Germline V lookup: CDR1 SGHRS, CDR2 YFSETQ. The CDR3 consists of 16 residues. CDR3 loop: CASRPGGGGFDYGYTF. In DNA, the CDR3 is TGCGCCAGCCGCCCGGGGGGCGGAGGGTTTGACTATGGCTACACCTTC.

CDR3 bases: TGTGCCTGGACCTGGAGGAGAGGGTTCGCCCTAGATGAAAAACTGTTTTTT. It yields the protein CAWTWRRGFALDEKLFF. The chain combines TRBV30 with TRBJ1-4; the D is unclear. V was shortened by 4 bases and J by 6 bases, with 24 bases between the two germline ends. CDR3 size: 17 residues. From germline, CDR1 is GTSNPN and CDR2 SVGIG (reference sequence). The full variable domain, completed using reference TRBV30 and TRBJ1-4, is SQTIHQWPATLVQPVGSPLSLECTVEGTSNPNLYWYRQAAGRGLQLLFYSVGIGQISSEVPQNLSASRPQDRQFILSSKKLLLSDSGFYLCAWTWRRGFALDEKLFFGSGTQLSVL.

In this sample, this clone turned up a few times. This chain uses TRBV29-1 with TRBJ1-1; weak D call: TRBD1 (5 bases). This CDR3 is 12 amino acids long. The germline V and J ends were trimmed by 6 bases and 8 bases, with 16 bases remaining between them. Germline V gene sequence: CDR1 SQVTM, CDR2 ANQGSEA. CDR3 amino acids: CSVIRDFEEAFF. The CDR3 bases are TGCAGCGTAATCCGGGACTTCGAGGAAGCTTTCTTT. Filled out from reference TRBV29-1 and TRBJ1-1, the complete variable domain reads SAVISQKPSRDICQRGTSLTIQCQVDSQVTMMFWYRQQPGQSLTLIATANQGSEATYESGFVIDKFPISRPNLTFSTLTVSNMSPEDSSIYLCSVIRDFEEAFFGQGTRLTVV.

This chain uses TRBV19 with TRBJ2-5; 12 bases match TRBD1. CDR3 length: 16 amino acids. The V gene end was trimmed by 3 bases and the J gene end by 3 bases; junction bases not matched to a gene: 5. Germline lookup yields CDR1 LNHDA and CDR2 SQIVND (reference sequence). This CDR3 reads CASSINGTGGKETQYF. CDR3 sequence (DNA): TGTGCCAGTAGTATTAACGGGACAGGGGGCAAAGAGACCCAGTACTTC.

The chain employs TRBV6-1 and TRBJ2-1, with 10 bases that match TRBD1. CDR3 length equals 17 residues. V gave up 4 bases and J gave up 2 bases; unmatched junction bases: 8. Germline assignment: CDR1 MNHNS and CDR2 SASEGT. CDR3 region: CASSGHPGTGAYNEQFF. The CDR3 DNA is TGTGCCAGCAGTGGTCATCCCGGGACAGGGGCCTACAATGAGCAGTTCTTC.

V gene TRBV3-1 (or the pseudogene TRBV3-2) combines with J gene TRBJ1-5; 9 nucleotides agree with TRBD1. Germline V lookup: CDR1 LGHDT, CDR2 YNNKEL (reference sequence). The V gene end was trimmed by 1 base and the J gene end by 0 bases; junction bases not matched to a gene: 22. The CDR3 spans 23 residues. The chain's CDR3 is CASSQVPPGTGSFLSFSNQPQHF. In nucleotides, the CDR3 is TGTGCCAGCAGCCAAGTACCCCCCGGGACAGGGTCATTCCTTTCCTTTAGCAATCAGCCCCAGCATTTT.

The chain carries TRBV19 and TRBJ1-5; TRBD1 is a possible D gene (5 bases). This CDR3 is 14 amino acids long. V lost 7 bases, J lost 3 bases, and 13 bases lay in between. Germline assignment: CDR1 LNHDA and CDR2 SQIVND (reference sequence). Here the CDR3 reads CASTLAGNNQPQHF. CDR3 DNA sequence: TGTGCCAGTACCTTGGCAGGGAACAATCAGCCCCAGCATTTT.

The CDR3 region has the DNA TGTGCCTGCGACAGGGGGAATTCACCCCTCCACTTT. Protein: CACDRGNSPLHF. V and J are TRBV30 and TRBJ1-6; 9 bases align to TRBD1. J lost 7 bases, V lost 6 bases, and 1 base had no gene match. The CDR3 spans 12 residues. CDR1 and CDR2 (germline): GTSNPN, SVGIG (reference sequence).

The rearrangement joins TRBV7-9 to TRBJ2-2; TRBD2 aligns across 12 bases. CDR1 SEHNR and CDR2 FQNEAQ come from the germline V gene (reference sequence). CDR3 length: 16 residues. Germline trimming cut 4 bases from V and 6 bases from J; bases unmatched to any gene: 6. CDR3 region: CASSSRTSGVPGELFF. In DNA form, the CDR3 reads TGTGCCAGCAGCTCACGGACTAGCGGGGTCCCCGGGGAGCTGTTTTTT.

The gene calls are TRBV2 and TRBJ1-5; D gene uncertain. Trimming took 3 bases from V and 3 from J, leaving 9 bases between them. The CDR3 loop spans 14 amino acids. Germline V gene sequence: CDR1 SNHLY, CDR2 FYNNEI. The CDR3 nucleotides read TGTGCCAGCAGTGAGGGCACGGCCAATCAGCCCCAGCATTTT. Its protein is CASSEGTANQPQHF.

The chain couples TRBV7-9 to TRBJ1-6, with D unresolved. V dropped 0 bases and J dropped 8 bases, with 11 bases sitting between them. Germline CDR1 is SEHNR and CDR2 is FQNEAQ (reference sequence). The CDR3 length is 15 residues. The CDR3 loop is CASSLASGVDSPLHF. The CDR3 region has the DNA TGTGCCAGCAGCTTAGCGTCCGGGGTGGATTCACCCCTCCACTTT.

This sequence joins TRBV5-5 and TRBJ1-5; TRBD1 agrees at 7 bases. Germline CDR1 reads SGHKS; CDR2 reads YYEKEE (reference sequence). The CDR3 has 15 amino acids. V was pared by 3 bases and J by 1 base, with 4 bases of the junction left unmatched. The CDR3: CASSWSGQSNQPQHF. As DNA, the CDR3 is TGTGCCAGCAGCTGGTCGGGACAGAGCAATCAGCCCCAGCATTTT.

The chain carries TRBV5-4 and TRBJ1-1; a possible D gene is TRBD1 (6 bases). The CDR3 is made up of 13 amino acids. V lost 7 bases to trimming and J lost 3 bases, with 13 bases between them. Looked up from germline, CDR1 is SGHNT and CDR2 is YYREEE (reference sequence). This CDR3 is CASWEGGDTEAFF. The CDR3 nucleotides are TGTGCCAGCTGGGAGGGGGGTGACACTGAAGCTTTCTTT. Together with reference TRBV5-4 and TRBJ1-1, the CDR3 gives the full variable domain: ETGVTQSPTHLIKTRGQQVTLRCSSQSGHNTVSWYQQALGQGPQFIFQYYREEENGRGNFPPRFSGLQFPNYSSELNVNALELDDSALYLCASWEGGDTEAFFGQGTRLTVV.

This rearrangement joins TRBV5-1 to TRBJ2-3, with D possibly TRBD1 on 6 matching bases. This CDR3 contains 15 residues. Per germline, CDR1 SGHRS and CDR2 YFSETQ. Between the trimmed V and J ends, which lost 0 bases and 6 bases, there was a span of 14 bases. DNA of the CDR3: TGCGCCAGCAGCTTGGACCCTACAGGGTCGGATACGCAGTATTTT. Encoded protein: CASSLDPTGSDTQYF.